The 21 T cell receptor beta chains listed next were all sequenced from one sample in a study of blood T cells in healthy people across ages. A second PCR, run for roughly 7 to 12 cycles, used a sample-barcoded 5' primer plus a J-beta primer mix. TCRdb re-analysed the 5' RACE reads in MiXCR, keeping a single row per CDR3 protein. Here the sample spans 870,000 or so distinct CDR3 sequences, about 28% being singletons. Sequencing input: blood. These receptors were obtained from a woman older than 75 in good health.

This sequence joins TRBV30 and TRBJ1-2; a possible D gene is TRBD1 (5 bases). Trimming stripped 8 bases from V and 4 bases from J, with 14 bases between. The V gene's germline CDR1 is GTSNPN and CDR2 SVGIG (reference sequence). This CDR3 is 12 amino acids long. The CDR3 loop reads CAPPGTFYGYTF. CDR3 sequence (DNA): TGTGCCCCGCCCGGGACTTTCTATGGCTACACCTTC.

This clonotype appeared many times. The CDR3 DNA sequence: TGCGCCAGCAGCCAAGGGGGGGGACCAATTTACAATGAGCAGTTCTTC. Encoded protein: CASSQGGGPIYNEQFF. This rearrangement joins TRBV4-3 to TRBJ2-1; 7 bases match TRBD2. V trimming: 1 base; J trimming: 4 bases; junction bases outside the gene matches: 7. Germline CDR1 and CDR2: LGHNA and YSLEER. The CDR3 runs to 16 residues.

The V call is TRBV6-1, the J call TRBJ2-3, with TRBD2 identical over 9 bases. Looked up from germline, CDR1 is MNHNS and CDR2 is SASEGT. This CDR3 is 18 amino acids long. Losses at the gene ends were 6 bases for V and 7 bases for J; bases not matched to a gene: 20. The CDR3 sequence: CASSSVKRGVLKTNTQYF. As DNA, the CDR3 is TGTGCCAGCAGCTCAGTGAAGCGGGGGGTGCTGAAAACAAATACGCAGTATTTT.

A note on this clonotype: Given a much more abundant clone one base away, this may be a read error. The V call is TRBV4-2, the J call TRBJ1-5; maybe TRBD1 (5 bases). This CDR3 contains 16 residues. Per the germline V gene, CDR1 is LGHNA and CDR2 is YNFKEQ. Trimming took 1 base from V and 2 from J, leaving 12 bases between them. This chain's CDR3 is CASSQGGTVGNQPQHF. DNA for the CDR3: TGTGCCAGCAGCCAAGGGGGGACGGTTGGCAATCAGCCCCAGCATTTT.

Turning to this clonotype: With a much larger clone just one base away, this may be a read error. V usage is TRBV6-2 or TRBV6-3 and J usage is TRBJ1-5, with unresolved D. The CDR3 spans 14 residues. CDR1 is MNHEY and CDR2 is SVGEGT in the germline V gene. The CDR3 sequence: CASSYVQENRPQHF. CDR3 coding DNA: TGTGCCAGCAGTTACGTTCAGGAAAATCGGCCCCAGCATTTT.

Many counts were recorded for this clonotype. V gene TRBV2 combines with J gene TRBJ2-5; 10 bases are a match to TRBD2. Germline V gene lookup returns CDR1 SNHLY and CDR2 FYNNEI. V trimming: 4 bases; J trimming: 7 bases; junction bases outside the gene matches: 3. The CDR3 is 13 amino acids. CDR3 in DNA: TGTGCCAGCAGTGCCTCTAGCGGGGGGACCCAGTACTTC. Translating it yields CASSASSGGTQYF.

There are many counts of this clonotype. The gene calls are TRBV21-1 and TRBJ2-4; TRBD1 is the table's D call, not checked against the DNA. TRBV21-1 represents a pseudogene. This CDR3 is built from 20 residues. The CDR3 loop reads CASSSRPTGTGLIAKNIQYF. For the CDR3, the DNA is TGTGCCAGCAGCTCCCGACCGACAGGCACCGGCCTTATAGCCAAAAACATTCAGTACTTC.

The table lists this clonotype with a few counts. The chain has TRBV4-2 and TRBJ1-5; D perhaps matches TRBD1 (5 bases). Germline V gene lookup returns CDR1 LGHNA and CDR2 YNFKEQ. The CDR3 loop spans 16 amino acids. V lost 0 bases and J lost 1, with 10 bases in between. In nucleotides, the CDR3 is TGTGCCAGCAGCCAAGAGGGCCAGGGAAGCAATCAGCCCCAGCATTTT. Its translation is CASSQEGQGSNQPQHF.

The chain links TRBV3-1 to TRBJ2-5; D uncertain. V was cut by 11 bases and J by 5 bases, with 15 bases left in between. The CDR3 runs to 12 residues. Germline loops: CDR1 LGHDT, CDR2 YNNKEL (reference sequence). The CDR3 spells CAGTAIGETQYF. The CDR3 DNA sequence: TGTGCCGGTACTGCTATAGGGGAGACCCAGTACTTC.

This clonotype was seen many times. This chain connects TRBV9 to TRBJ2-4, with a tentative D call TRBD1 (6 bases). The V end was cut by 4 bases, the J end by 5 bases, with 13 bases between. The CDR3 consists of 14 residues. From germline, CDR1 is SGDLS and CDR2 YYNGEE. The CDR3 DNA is TGTGCCAGCAGCTTACAGGGAGACGAAAACATTCAGTACTTC. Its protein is CASSLQGDENIQYF.

The CDR3 region has the DNA TGTGCCAGTAGTATTGGCAGGACTTCCTACGAGCAGTACTTC. Translated, it gives CASSIGRTSYEQYF. The rearrangement links TRBV19 to TRBJ2-7; possible D gene TRBD2, 5 bases. Per germline, CDR1 LNHDA and CDR2 SQIVND (reference sequence). The CDR3 is 14 amino acids. V was clipped by 3 bases and J by 1 base, with 10 bases between them. The full variable domain, rest sourced from reference TRBV19 and TRBJ2-7, is DGGITQSPKYLFRKEGQNVTLSCEQNLNHDAMYWYRQDPGQGLRLIYYSQIVNDFQKGDIAEGYSVSREKKESFPLTVTSAQKNPTAFYLCASSIGRTSYEQYFGPGTRLTVT.

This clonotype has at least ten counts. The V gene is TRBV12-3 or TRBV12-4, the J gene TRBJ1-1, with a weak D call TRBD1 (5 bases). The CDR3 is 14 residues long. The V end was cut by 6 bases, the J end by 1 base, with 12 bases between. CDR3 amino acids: CASSRGTANTEAFF. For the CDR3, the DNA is TGTGCCAGCAGCCGGGGGACGGCGAACACTGAAGCTTTCTTT.

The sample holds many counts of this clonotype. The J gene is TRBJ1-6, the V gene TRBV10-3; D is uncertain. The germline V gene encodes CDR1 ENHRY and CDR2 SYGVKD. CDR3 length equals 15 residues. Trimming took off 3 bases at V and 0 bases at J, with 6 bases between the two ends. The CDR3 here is CAISEASSYNSPLHF. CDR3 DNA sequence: TGTGCCATCAGTGAAGCGAGCTCCTATAATTCACCCCTCCACTTT.

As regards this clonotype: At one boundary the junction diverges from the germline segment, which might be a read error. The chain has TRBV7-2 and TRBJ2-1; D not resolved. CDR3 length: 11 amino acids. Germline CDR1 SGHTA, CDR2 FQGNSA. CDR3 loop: CACSPYNEQFF. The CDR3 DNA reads TGTGCCTGCAGCCCCTACAATGAGCAGTTCTTC.

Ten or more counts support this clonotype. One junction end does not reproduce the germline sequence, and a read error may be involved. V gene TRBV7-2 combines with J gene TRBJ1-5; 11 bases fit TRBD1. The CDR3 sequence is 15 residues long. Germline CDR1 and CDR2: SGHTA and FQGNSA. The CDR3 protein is CASSLGQGASQPQHF. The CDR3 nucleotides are TGTGCCAGCAGTTTAGGACAGGGGGCCAGTCAGCCCCAGCATTTT.

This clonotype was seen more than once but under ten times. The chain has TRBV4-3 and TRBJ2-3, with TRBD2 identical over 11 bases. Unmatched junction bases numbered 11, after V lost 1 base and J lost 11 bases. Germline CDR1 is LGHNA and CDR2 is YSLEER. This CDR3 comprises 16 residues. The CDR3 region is CASSQVRLAGGTEQYF. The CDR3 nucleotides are TGCGCCAGCAGCCAAGTGAGGCTAGCGGGGGGCACGGAGCAGTATTTT.

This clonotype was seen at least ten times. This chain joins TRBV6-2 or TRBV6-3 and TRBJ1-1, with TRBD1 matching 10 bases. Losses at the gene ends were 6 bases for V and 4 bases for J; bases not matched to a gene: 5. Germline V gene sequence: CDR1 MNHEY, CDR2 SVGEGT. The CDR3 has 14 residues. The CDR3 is CASRRTGGTTEAFF. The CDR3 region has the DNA TGTGCCAGCAGACGGACAGGGGGAACCACTGAAGCTTTCTTT.

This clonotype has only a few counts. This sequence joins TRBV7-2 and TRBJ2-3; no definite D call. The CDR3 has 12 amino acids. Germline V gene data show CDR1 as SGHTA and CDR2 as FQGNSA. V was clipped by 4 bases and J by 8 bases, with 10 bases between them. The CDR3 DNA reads TGTGCCAGCAGCTCTCTCACCCTTACGCAGTATTTT. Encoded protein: CASSSLTLTQYF.

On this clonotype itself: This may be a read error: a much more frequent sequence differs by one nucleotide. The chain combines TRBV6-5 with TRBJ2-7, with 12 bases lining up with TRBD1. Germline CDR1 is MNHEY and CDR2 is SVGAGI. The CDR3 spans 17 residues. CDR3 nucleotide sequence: TGTGCCGGCAGTTACGTACCACCGGGACAGGGGGCTTACGAGCAGTACTTC. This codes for CAGSYVPPGQGAYEQYF.

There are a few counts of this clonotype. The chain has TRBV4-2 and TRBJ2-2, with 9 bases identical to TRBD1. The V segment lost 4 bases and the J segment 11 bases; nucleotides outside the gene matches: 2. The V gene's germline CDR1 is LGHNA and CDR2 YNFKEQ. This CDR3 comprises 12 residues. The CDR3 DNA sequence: TGTGCCAGCAGCCGGGACAGGGTCGAGCTGTTTTTT. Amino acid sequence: CASSRDRVELFF.

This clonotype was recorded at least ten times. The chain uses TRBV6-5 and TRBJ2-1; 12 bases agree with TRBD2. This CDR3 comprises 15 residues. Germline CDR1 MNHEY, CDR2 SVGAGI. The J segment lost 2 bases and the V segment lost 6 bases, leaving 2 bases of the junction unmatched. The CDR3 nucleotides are TGTGCCAGCAGCCGGACTAGCGGGGCCTACAATGAGCAGTTCTTC. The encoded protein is CASSRTSGAYNEQFF.